A single sample gave rise to the 25 T cell receptor beta chains below, sequenced in a study of T-cell memory formation after mild COVID-19. TCRdb itself ran the 5' RACE reads through MiXCR, one entry per CDR3 protein. In the table there are roughly 450,000 distinct CDR3 sequences, approximately 19% of which are singletons. Sequencing was done on a sample of PBMCs or a T cell subset sorted from them (not recorded which). These receptors came from a man aged 18 to 35 who had mild COVID-19 (a few samples of this study predate the infection). Cell type and time point are not known.

Concerning this clonotype itself: Mismatch with germline at one junction end may stem from a read error. The chain couples TRBV15 to TRBJ2-5; TRBD1 matches at 8 bases. Germline V CDR1 and CDR2: LNHNV, YYDKDF (reference sequence). There are 14 residues in the CDR3. The CDR3 sequence: CATSRQGSQETQYF. The CDR3 DNA sequence: TGTGCCACAAGCAGACAGGGGTCCCAAGAGACCCAGTACTTC. Combining the CDR3 with reference TRBV15 and TRBJ2-5 gives the whole variable domain DAMVIQNPRYQVTQFGKPVTLSCSQTLNHNVMYWYQQKSSQAPKLLFHYYDKDFNNEADTPDNFQSRRPNTSFCFLDIRSPGLGDTAMYLCATSRQGSQETQYFGPGTRLLVL.

The chain is built from TRBV20-1 and TRBJ2-1; 12 bases are shared with TRBD2. CDR1 is DFQATT and CDR2 is SNEGSKA in the germline V gene (reference sequence). The J segment lost 5 bases and the V segment lost 5 bases, leaving 10 bases of the junction unmatched. The CDR3 sequence is 16 residues long. CDR3 coding DNA: TGCAGTGCTCCCTCACCCCGACTAGCGGGGGACAATGAGCAGTTCTTC. This encodes CSAPSPRLAGDNEQFF.

The CDR3 nucleotides read TGTGCCAGCAGCAACCAATACAGGGATCCTAGCACAGATACGCAGTATTTT. Protein sequence: CASSNQYRDPSTDTQYF. The J gene is TRBJ2-3, the V gene TRBV7-2; D may be TRBD1 (6 bases). Deletions cut 5 bases from V and 0 bases from J, with 18 bases between. CDR3 size: 17 residues. Germline CDR1 SGHTA, CDR2 FQGNSA. The full variable domain, rest sourced from reference TRBV7-2 and TRBJ2-3, is GAGVSQSPSNKVTEKGKDVELRCDPISGHTALYWYRQSLGQGLEFLIYFQGNSAPDKSGLPSDRFSAERTGGSVSTLTIQRTQQEDSAVYLCASSNQYRDPSTDTQYFGPGTRLTVL.

The chain joins TRBV28 to TRBJ2-3; D unresolved. Trimming removed 5 bases from V and 2 bases from J, with 8 bases in between. CDR3 size: 13 residues. Germline CDR1 reads MDHEN; CDR2 reads SYDVKM. The CDR3 protein is CASSDGLTDTQYF. DNA of the CDR3: TGTGCCAGCAGTGACGGCCTCACAGATACGCAGTATTTT.

V is TRBV11-2 and J is TRBJ1-1, with 8 nucleotides matching TRBD1. The CDR3 consists of 14 residues. Germline CDR1 SGHAT, CDR2 FQNNGV. After removal of 1 base from V and 7 bases from J, the junction contained 5 bases not matched to a gene. CDR3 DNA sequence: TGTGCCAGCAGCTTAGGAACAGGGGGTTATGAAGCTTTCTTT. Translation gives CASSLGTGGYEAFF.

Points on this clonotype: The junction and the germline gene differ at one end; a read error may be behind it. The V and J genes are TRBV6-2 or TRBV6-3 and TRBJ2-1; 8 bases match TRBD2. Per germline, CDR1 MNHEY and CDR2 SVGEGT. CDR3 size: 16 residues. The CDR3 here is CASSYSGLGSYNEQFF. DNA of the CDR3: TGTGCCAGCAGCTACTCGGGACTAGGGTCCTACAATGAGCAGTTCTTC.

This clonotype occurred a few times. The chain recombines TRBV6-2 or TRBV6-3 with TRBJ1-1, with D tentatively TRBD1 (5 bases). The CDR3 totals 15 residues. The germline V gene encodes CDR1 MNHEY and CDR2 SVGEGT. With 4 bases removed from V and 3 bases from J, the gap between germline ends came to 15 bases. CDR3 nucleotides: TGTGCCAGCAGTTCCTACATCGACAGTCACACTGAAGCTTTCTTT. Protein product: CASSSYIDSHTEAFF.

In its sample, this clonotype was seen a few times. V usage is TRBV6-6 and J usage is TRBJ2-6; D call uncertain. Trimming pared 2 bases from V and 4 bases from J, leaving 9 bases between. This CDR3 has 15 residues. CDR1 is MNHNY and CDR2 is SVGAGI in the germline V gene (reference sequence). The CDR3 loop is CASSYGVTGANVLTF. CDR3 bases: TGTGCCAGCAGTTACGGGGTAACCGGGGCCAACGTCCTGACTTTC.

The chain has TRBV4-1 and TRBJ1-6; 8 nucleotides line up with TRBD1. The CDR3 is 16 residues long. Trimming cost V 1 base and J 9 bases; bases outside gene matches: 8. CDR1 is MGHRA and CDR2 is YSYEKL in the germline V gene. This chain's CDR3 is CASSQGQGAYGSPLHF. CDR3 bases: TGCGCCAGCAGCCAAGGTCAGGGGGCGTATGGTTCACCCCTCCACTTT.

This clonotype occurred a few times. The chain employs TRBV30 and TRBJ2-7, with 9 bases matching TRBD1. The CDR3 length is 14 residues. V dropped 0 bases and J dropped 5; count of bases not matched to a gene: 5. CDR1 is GTSNPN and CDR2 is SVGIG in the germline V gene (reference sequence). The CDR3 sequence is CAWSVAQGANEQYF. DNA of the CDR3: TGTGCCTGGAGTGTAGCACAGGGGGCCAACGAGCAGTACTTC.

V and J are TRBV10-3 and TRBJ1-3; D remains unclear. CDR3 length: 13 amino acids. CDR1 is ENHRY and CDR2 is SYGVKD in the germline V gene. With 10 bases removed from V and 3 bases from J, the gap between germline ends came to 13 bases. CDR3 bases: TGTGCCACCGGGCCCGAGATTGGAAACACCATATATTTT. Its protein product is CATGPEIGNTIYF.

The chain employs TRBV5-6 and TRBJ2-3; the D gene is possibly TRBD1 (6 bases). The ends were cut back, 0 bases at V and 1 base at J, with 12 bases in the middle. The V gene's germline CDR1 is SGHDT and CDR2 YYEEEE. The CDR3 extends over 16 amino acids. The chain's CDR3 is CASSLDMGHRTDTQYF. As DNA, the CDR3 is TGTGCCAGCAGCTTGGATATGGGACACCGCACAGATACGCAGTATTTT.

This chain joins TRBV7-4 and TRBJ2-2; the D gene is possibly TRBD1 (5 bases). The V end was cut by 7 bases, the J end by 4 bases, with 16 bases between. CDR1 and CDR2 (germline): SGHVT, SQSDAQ. This CDR3 region has 15 residues. CDR3 protein: CASNVQGLSTGELFF. The CDR3, as DNA: TGTGCCAGCAACGTTCAGGGCTTGTCCACCGGGGAGCTGTTTTTT.

V usage is TRBV5-5 and J usage is TRBJ1-2; D call uncertain. The CDR3 contains 13 residues. V lost 2 bases and J 7 bases, leaving 12 bases between the germline ends. Germline V gene sequence: CDR1 SGHKS, CDR2 YYEKEE (reference sequence). The CDR3 is CASSFLGSVGYTF. In DNA form, the CDR3 reads TGTGCCAGCAGCTTTCTAGGGTCGGTTGGCTACACCTTC.

The chain has TRBV6-5 and TRBJ1-1; 7 positions match TRBD1. In germline, CDR1 is MNHEY, CDR2 SVGAGI. J gave up 7 bases and V 6 bases, and 8 bases lay outside the gene matches. This CDR3 is 13 amino acids long. DNA of the CDR3: TGTGCCAGCAGGAGATACAGGGGAGGTGAAGCTTTCTTT. It is translated as CASRRYRGGEAFF.

The V call is TRBV29-1, the J call TRBJ2-3; TRBD1 is a possible D gene (6 bases). The CDR3 spans 16 residues. Germline CDR1 and CDR2: SQVTM and ANQGSEA. V lost 1 base, J lost 2 bases, and 16 bases lay in between. In DNA, the CDR3 is TGCAGCGTTGAAGGATACCAGGGGCTACACACAGATACGCAGTATTTT. Its protein is CSVEGYQGLHTDTQYF.

V gene TRBV25-1 combines with J gene TRBJ1-4; 11 bases are shared with TRBD1. This CDR3 has 14 residues. The V and J ends lost 6 bases and 13 bases, in that order; junction bases with no gene match: 10. Germline V CDR1 and CDR2: MGHDK, SYGVNS. The CDR3 loop reads CASRGPDRGLGLFF. The CDR3 DNA reads as TGTGCCAGCAGGGGCCCGGACAGGGGGCTCGGACTGTTTTTT.

This chain links TRBV4-1 with TRBJ1-2; D remains unclear. The CDR3 is 13 residues long. Trimming shortened V by 4 bases and J by 5 bases, and 11 bases separated the two germline ends. Germline V gene sequence: CDR1 MGHRA, CDR2 YSYEKL. Here the CDR3 DNA reads TGCGCCAGCAGCCCATCGGAGAGTTATGGCTACACCTTC. Translation: CASSPSESYGYTF.

The chain combines TRBV5-5 with TRBJ2-4; D not certain. This CDR3 comprises 15 residues. Trimming took 1 base from V and 0 from J, leaving 8 bases between them. Per the germline V gene, CDR1 is SGHKS and CDR2 is YYEKEE (reference sequence). The chain's CDR3 is CASSLSWVAKNIQYF. In DNA, the CDR3 is TGTGCCAGCAGCTTGAGTTGGGTAGCCAAAAACATTCAGTACTTC.

This clonotype was seen at least ten times. The chain joins TRBV5-6 to TRBJ1-6, with a tentative D call TRBD1 (5 bases). Between the trimmed V and J ends, which lost 0 bases and 8 bases, there was a span of 18 bases. The CDR3 runs 17 residues. Germline assignment: CDR1 SGHDT and CDR2 YYEEEE. The DNA of the CDR3 is TGTGCCAGCAGCTTGGGGCCCGGACATCCTGCGTATTCACCCCTCCACTTT. This codes for CASSLGPGHPAYSPLHF.

This rearrangement joins TRBV30 to TRBJ1-5; weak D call: TRBD1 (5 bases). The CDR3 runs to 13 residues. V lost 2 bases to trimming and J lost 6 bases, with 11 bases between them. The V gene's germline CDR1 is GTSNPN and CDR2 SVGIG (reference sequence). The CDR3 here is CAWSMGGGQPQHF. The DNA for the CDR3 is TGTGCCTGGAGTATGGGGGGAGGTCAGCCCCAGCATTTT. Combining the CDR3 with reference TRBV30 and TRBJ1-5 gives the whole variable domain SQTIHQWPATLVQPVGSPLSLECTVEGTSNPNLYWYRQAAGRGLQLLFYSVGIGQISSEVPQNLSASRPQDRQFILSSKKLLLSDSGFYLCAWSMGGGQPQHFGDGTRLSIL.

The V gene is TRBV4-3, the J gene TRBJ1-4, with D unresolved. This CDR3 contains 15 residues. Germline V CDR1 and CDR2: LGHNA, YSLEER. Trimming cost V 0 bases and J 8 bases, with 13 bases left between them. DNA of the CDR3: TGCGCCAGCAGCCAAGAACCCAACCAGCAGGAAAAACTGTTTTTT. This sequence encodes CASSQEPNQQEKLFF.

The rearrangement joins TRBV6-5 to TRBJ1-4; perhaps TRBD1 as D (6 bases). Germline assignment: CDR1 MNHEY and CDR2 SVGAGI. The CDR3 has 15 residues. Trimming took 5 bases from V and 4 from J, leaving 14 bases between them. The chain's CDR3 is CASSRGGAFNEKLFF. CDR3 coding DNA: TGTGCCAGCAGTCGAGGGGGGGCTTTTAATGAAAAACTGTTTTTT.

The chain employs TRBV2 and TRBJ2-3; D is ambiguous. Looked up from germline, CDR1 is SNHLY and CDR2 is FYNNEI. This CDR3 comprises 11 residues. The V end lost 4 bases, the J end lost 6 bases, and 5 bases lay between the germline ends. CDR3 in DNA: TGTGCCAGCAGTGTATCGGATACGCAGTATTTT. Amino acid sequence: CASSVSDTQYF.

The chain employs TRBV29-1 and TRBJ1-1, with D unclear. V shed 4 bases and J shed 5 bases, with 14 bases lying between them. There are 13 residues in the CDR3. The germline V gene encodes CDR1 SQVTM and CDR2 ANQGSEA. In DNA form, the CDR3 reads TGCAGCGTTGCTATGGGCTGGGGTACTGAAGCTTTCTTT. Its protein product is CSVAMGWGTEAFF.